This T cell receptor (beta chain) was captured by sequencing in a study of blood T cell repertoires in COVID-19. Overall study context: Collection of acute and convalescent COVID-19 samples took place in the United States, Italy and Spain. PBMCs, B-cell-depleted T cells, or T cells were the source of the cDNA or gDNA that made up the material.

Authors' processing steps: For nucleated cells, counts were estimated from reference gene primer amplification. Using immunoSEQ multiplex PCR, the repertoire was profiled, and TCRdb retains in-frame clones only, with some absent. D and trimming come from the DNA, and the V and J calls and clone size come from that table. The repertoire consists of approximately 180,000 clones, with approximately 85% occurring once and the leading ten covering more than 2.5%. The CDR3 is 14 amino acids. Trimming cost V 6 bases and J 4 bases, with 14 bases left between them. The germline CDR1 and CDR2 sequences are SGHRS and YFSETQ.

The receptor's source is a man aged 60-69 years with acute or convalescent COVID-19. J is TRBJ2-1 and V is TRBV5-1, with a weak D call TRBD2 (6 bases). Input material: peripheral blood. CDR3 DNA sequence: TGCGCCAGCAAGAATAGCGGAGAGTACAATGAGCAGTTCTTC. Protein sequence: CASKNSGEYNEQFF.